What follows are 21 T cell receptor beta chains derived from one specimen sequenced in a study of neurological immune-mediated disorders. TCRdb independently ran MiXCR on the 5' RACE reads; one entry per CDR3 protein. The profile shows fewer than 35,000 distinct CDR3 sequences, 3% to 3.5% of them singletons. Sequencing was done on a sample of PBMCs. These receptors all come from a young woman with multiple sclerosis.

In this sample, this clonotype turned up a few times. This chain links TRBV6-6 with TRBJ1-1; 12 bases line up with TRBD1. CDR1 and CDR2 (germline): MNHNY, SVGAGI (reference sequence). The CDR3 extends over 15 amino acids. V lost 5 bases to trimming and J lost 5 bases; unmatched junction nucleotides: 6. DNA of the CDR3: TGTGCCAGCAGTCCGGGACAGGGGGCGGTGACTGAAGCTTTCTTT. It encodes CASSPGQGAVTEAFF.

There are many counts of this clonotype. V usage is TRBV7-9 and J usage is TRBJ1-4, with a tentative D call TRBD1 (5 bases). This CDR3 is 18 amino acids long. Germline CDR1 and CDR2: SEHNR and FQNEAQ (reference sequence). With 0 bases removed from V and 8 bases from J, the gap between germline ends came to 22 bases. The CDR3 loop reads CASSLADSGAPEREKLFF. CDR3 DNA sequence: TGTGCCAGCAGCTTAGCGGATTCCGGGGCGCCTGAGAGGGAAAAACTGTTTTTT.

This clonotype was counted many times. V and J are TRBV5-1 and TRBJ2-7; TRBD2 agrees at 9 bases. CDR1 and CDR2 (germline): SGHRS, YFSETQ. The CDR3 runs to 16 residues. Unmatched junction bases numbered 8, after V lost 0 bases and J lost 4 bases. The CDR3 nucleotides are TGCGCCAGCAGCTTGGAGGGAGCGGGAGGAGGTTACGAGCAGTACTTC. Translated, it gives CASSLEGAGGGYEQYF. The variable domain in full, completed from reference TRBV5-1 and TRBJ2-7, reads KAGVTQTPRYLIKTRGQQVTLSCSPISGHRSVSWYQQTPGQGLQFLFEYFSETQRNKGNFPGRFSGRQFSNSRSEMNVSTLELGDSALYLCASSLEGAGGGYEQYFGPGTRLTVT.

Many counts were recorded for this clonotype. The J gene is TRBJ2-1, the V gene TRBV7-7; TRBD1 matches 7 bases. V lost 1 base and J lost 10; bases outside the gene matches: 7. This CDR3 is 14 amino acids long. Germline CDR1 is SSHAT and CDR2 is FNYEAQ (reference sequence). The CDR3 DNA reads as TGTGCCAGCAGCTTAGACAGGGGCAATCGGGAGCAGTTCTTC. It specifies CASSLDRGNREQFF.

The table lists this clonotype with many counts. V gene TRBV25-1 combines with J gene TRBJ2-7; tentative D call: TRBD1 (5 bases). The V gene's germline CDR1 is MGHDK and CDR2 SYGVNS. The CDR3 covers 12 residues. Trimming removed 6 bases at V and 1 base at J, with 7 bases between. CDR3 DNA sequence: TGTGCCAGCAGGCAGGGTTCCTACGAGCAGTACTTC. Its protein product is CASRQGSYEQYF.

This clonotype was detected many times. The chain uses TRBV7-6 and TRBJ1-1; 7 bases line up with TRBD1. V dropped 0 bases and J dropped 7; count of bases not matched to a gene: 5. Germline V gene data show CDR1 as SGHVS and CDR2 as FNYEAQ. The CDR3 totals 14 residues. Here the CDR3 reads CASSLASRDSEAFF. For the CDR3, the DNA is TGTGCCAGCAGCTTAGCCAGTCGGGACAGTGAAGCTTTCTTT.

The chain is built from TRBV5-1 and TRBJ2-3, with 10 bases aligning to TRBD2. CDR1 and CDR2 (germline): SGHRS, YFSETQ. The CDR3 is 17 residues long. The junction had 10 bases not matched to a gene; V was cut back by 2 bases and J by 4 bases. The CDR3 sequence: CASSFFASGSEADTQYF. The CDR3 region has the DNA TGCGCCAGCAGCTTTTTTGCTAGCGGGAGTGAGGCAGATACGCAGTATTTT.

This clonotype was found many times. This sequence joins TRBV7-9 and TRBJ1-2; no reliable D call. The germline V gene encodes CDR1 SEHNR and CDR2 FQNEAQ (reference sequence). The V gene lost 6 bases and the J gene lost 5 bases, with 13 bases spanning the gap. The CDR3 has 13 amino acids. CDR3 nucleotide sequence: TGTGCCAGCAGTACTCAATATGGATATGGCTACACCTTC. Its protein product is CASSTQYGYGYTF.

This clonotype was seen at least ten times. Mismatch with germline at one junction end may stem from a read error. This chain joins TRBV7-7 and TRBJ2-7; TRBD2 aligns across 8 bases. CDR3 size: 13 residues. Germline CDR1 is SSHAT and CDR2 is FNYEAQ (reference sequence). The CDR3 protein is CASSSGLGYEQYF. The CDR3 coding sequence is TGTGCTAGCAGCTCGGGACTAGGCTACGAGCAGTACTTC. The entire variable domain, with the rest obtained from reference TRBV7-7 and TRBJ2-7, is as follows: GAGVSQSPRYKVTKRGQDVTLRCDPISSHATLYWYQQALGQGPEFLTYFNYEAQPDKSGLPSDRFSAERPEGSISTLTIQRTEQRDSAMYRCASSSGLGYEQYFGPGTRLTVT.

This clonotype was recorded at least ten times. CDR3 bases: TGTGCCAGCAGCCACGGACAGATTAGCAATCAGCCCCAGCATTTT. Its protein product is CASSHGQISNQPQHF. The rearrangement joins TRBV4-2 to TRBJ1-5, with D possibly being TRBD1 (6 bases). With 3 bases removed from V and 0 bases from J, the gap between germline ends came to 9 bases. The germline V gene encodes CDR1 LGHNA and CDR2 YNFKEQ. The CDR3 has 15 residues.

This clonotype was counted ten times or more. A read error may account for a junction end that differs from germline. The chain is built from TRBV29-1 and TRBJ1-5, with D possibly matching TRBD1 (5 bases). Germline V lookup: CDR1 SQVTM, CDR2 ANQGSEA. The CDR3 is made up of 13 amino acids. This CDR3 reads CSVSADSNQPQNF. The CDR3 nucleotides read TGCAGCGTTTCGGCCGACAGCAATCAGCCCCAGAATTTT.

J is TRBJ2-1 and V is TRBV29-1, with 9 nucleotides matching TRBD1. With V trimmed by 7 bases and J by 4 bases, 8 bases remained unmatched. Germline lookup yields CDR1 SQVTM and CDR2 ANQGSEA. CDR3 length: 14 residues. Written as DNA, the CDR3 is TGCAGCGCCAACCGGGACAGGGTTTACAATGAGCAGTTCTTC. Translation gives CSANRDRVYNEQFF.

In its sample, this clonotype was seen many times. This chain joins TRBV2 and TRBJ1-2; D not resolved. The V gene lost 6 bases and the J gene lost 8 bases, with 19 bases spanning the gap. The germline gives CDR1 SNHLY, CDR2 FYNNEI. CDR3 length: 14 residues. The CDR3 protein is CASSGQTTSSGYTF. The CDR3 DNA reads as TGTGCCAGCAGCGGGCAGACGACCTCCTCCGGCTACACCTTC.

This clonotype was recorded at least ten times. The J gene is TRBJ2-5, the V gene TRBV5-1; no definite D call. V was trimmed by 4 bases and J by 2 bases, leaving 6 bases between them. CDR3 length equals 12 residues. Germline CDR1 and CDR2: SGHRS and YFSETQ. The CDR3 protein is CASSPHQETQYF. For the CDR3, the DNA is TGCGCCAGCAGCCCTCATCAAGAGACCCAGTACTTC.

This clonotype was detected many times. This chain links TRBV12-3 or TRBV12-4 with TRBJ2-3; the D gene could be TRBD1 or TRBD2 (5 bases each). The CDR3 runs 15 residues. Deletions cut 7 bases from V and 0 bases from J, with 14 bases between. The CDR3 nucleotides are TGTGCCAGCATCTTGGGGGATTCTAGCACAGATACGCAGTATTTT. It is translated as CASILGDSSTDTQYF.

Many counts were recorded for this clonotype. This chain uses TRBV4-3 with TRBJ1-1; D call uncertain. The CDR3 runs to 14 residues. Germline V gene sequence: CDR1 LGHNA, CDR2 YSLEER. Trimming took off 3 bases at V and 3 bases at J, with 11 bases between the two ends. In DNA form, the CDR3 reads TGCGCCAGCAGCCAGCTCCCTTGGGACACTGAAGCTTTCTTT. Translation gives CASSQLPWDTEAFF.

This clonotype was observed a few times. V is TRBV2 and J is TRBJ2-5; D gene unclear. Germline V gene sequence: CDR1 SNHLY, CDR2 FYNNEI. The ends were cut back, 2 bases at V and 1 base at J, with 5 bases in the middle. This CDR3 is 13 amino acids long. The CDR3 bases are TGTGCCAGCAGTGAACCAATCCAAGAGACCCAGTACTTC. This sequence encodes CASSEPIQETQYF.

This clonotype was detected ten times or more. This chain connects TRBV7-9 to TRBJ2-5, with D perhaps matching TRBD1 (6 bases). This CDR3 contains 15 residues. V lost 5 bases to trimming and J lost 2 bases, with 15 bases between them. In germline, CDR1 is SEHNR, CDR2 FQNEAQ (reference sequence). The CDR3 DNA reads TGTGCCAGCAGCAAGATGGGGGACACGCAAGAGACCCAGTACTTC. It is translated as CASSKMGDTQETQYF.

This clonotype was counted at least ten times. This chain joins TRBV2 and TRBJ2-5; D not certain. This CDR3 comprises 10 residues. V lost 6 bases and J lost 6, with 5 bases in between. CDR1 and CDR2 (germline): SNHLY, FYNNEI. The DNA of the CDR3 is TGTGCCAGCAGGGAAAAGACCCAGTACTTC. This gives the protein CASREKTQYF.

This clonotype was seen many times. The V and J genes are TRBV20-1 and TRBJ2-7; possible D gene TRBD2, 5 bases. CDR3 size: 12 residues. The V end was cut by 4 bases, the J end by 0 bases, with 7 bases between. Germline lookup yields CDR1 DFQATT and CDR2 SNEGSKA (reference sequence). The CDR3 sequence is CSATGNSYEQYF. The DNA for the CDR3 is TGCAGTGCTACGGGGAACTCCTACGAGCAGTACTTC.

This clonotype was found many times. The rearrangement joins TRBV18 to TRBJ2-3; 8 bases align to TRBD2. V gave up 1 base and J gave up 2 bases; unmatched junction bases: 8. CDR1 is KGHSH, CDR2 LQKENI, per germline. The CDR3 spans 17 residues. For the CDR3, the DNA is TGTGCCAGCTCACCACGGGTGGCTAGCGGGCTCACAGATACGCAGTATTTT. Translation gives CASSPRVASGLTDTQYF.